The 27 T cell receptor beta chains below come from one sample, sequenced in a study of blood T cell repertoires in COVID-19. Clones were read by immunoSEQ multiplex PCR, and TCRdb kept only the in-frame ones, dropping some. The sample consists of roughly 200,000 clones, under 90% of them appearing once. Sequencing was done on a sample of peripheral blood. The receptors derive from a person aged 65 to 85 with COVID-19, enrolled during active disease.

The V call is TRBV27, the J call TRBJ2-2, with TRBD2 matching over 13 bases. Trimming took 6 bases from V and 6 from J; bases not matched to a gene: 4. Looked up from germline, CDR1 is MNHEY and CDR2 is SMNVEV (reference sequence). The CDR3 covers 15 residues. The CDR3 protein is CASRSTSGRAGELFF. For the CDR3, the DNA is TGTGCCAGCAGGTCCACTAGCGGGAGGGCCGGGGAGCTGTTTTTT.

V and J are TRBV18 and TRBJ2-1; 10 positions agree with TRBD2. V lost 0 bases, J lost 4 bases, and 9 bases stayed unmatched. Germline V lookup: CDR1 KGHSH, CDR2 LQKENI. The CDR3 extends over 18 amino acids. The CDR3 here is CASSPPRTSGSKYNEQFF. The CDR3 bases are TGTGCCAGCTCACCACCAAGGACTAGCGGTAGTAAGTACAATGAGCAGTTCTTC.

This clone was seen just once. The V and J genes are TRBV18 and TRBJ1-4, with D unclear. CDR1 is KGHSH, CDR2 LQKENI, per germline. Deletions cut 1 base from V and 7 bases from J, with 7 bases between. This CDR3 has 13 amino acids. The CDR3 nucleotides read TGTGCCAGCTCACCACGGCAAGTTGAAAAACTGTTTTTT. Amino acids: CASSPRQVEKLFF. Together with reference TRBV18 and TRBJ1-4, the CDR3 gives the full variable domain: NAGVMQNPRHLVRRRGQEARLRCSPMKGHSHVYWYRQLPEEGLKFMVYLQKENIIDESGMPKERFSAEFPKEGPSILRIQQVVRGDSAAYFCASSPRQVEKLFFGSGTQLSVL.

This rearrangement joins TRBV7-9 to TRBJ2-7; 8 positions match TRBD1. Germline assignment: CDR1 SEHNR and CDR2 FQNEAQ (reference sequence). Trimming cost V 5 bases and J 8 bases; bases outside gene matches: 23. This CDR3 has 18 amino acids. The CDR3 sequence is CASSPRTGQRGPLLKQYF. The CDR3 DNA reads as TGTGCCAGCAGCCCCCGGACAGGGCAAAGAGGGCCGCTTTTAAAGCAGTACTTC.

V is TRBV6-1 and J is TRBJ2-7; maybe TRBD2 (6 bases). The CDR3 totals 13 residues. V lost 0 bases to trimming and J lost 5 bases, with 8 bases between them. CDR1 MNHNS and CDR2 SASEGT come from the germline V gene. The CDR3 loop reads CASSEAGGNEQYF. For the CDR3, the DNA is TGTGCCAGCAGTGAAGCGGGAGGAAACGAGCAGTACTTC.

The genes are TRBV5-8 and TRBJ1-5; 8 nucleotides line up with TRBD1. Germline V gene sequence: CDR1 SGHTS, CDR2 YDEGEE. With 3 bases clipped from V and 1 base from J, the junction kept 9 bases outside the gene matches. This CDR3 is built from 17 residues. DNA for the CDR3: TGTGCCAGCAGCTCCTATGGACAGGGTGTGAGCAATCAGCCCCAGCATTTT. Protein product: CASSSYGQGVSNQPQHF.

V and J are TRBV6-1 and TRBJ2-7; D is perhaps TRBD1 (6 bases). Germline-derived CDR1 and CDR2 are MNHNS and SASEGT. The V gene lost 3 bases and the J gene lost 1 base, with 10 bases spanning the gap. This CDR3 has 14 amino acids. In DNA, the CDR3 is TGTGCCAGCAGTGAGACAGGTATATCCTACGAGCAGTACTTC. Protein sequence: CASSETGISYEQYF.

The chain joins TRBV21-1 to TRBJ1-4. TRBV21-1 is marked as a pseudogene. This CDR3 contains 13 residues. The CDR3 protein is CASSNTGGARLFF. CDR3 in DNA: TGTGCCAGCAGCAATACGGGGGGGGCTAGACTGTTTTTT.

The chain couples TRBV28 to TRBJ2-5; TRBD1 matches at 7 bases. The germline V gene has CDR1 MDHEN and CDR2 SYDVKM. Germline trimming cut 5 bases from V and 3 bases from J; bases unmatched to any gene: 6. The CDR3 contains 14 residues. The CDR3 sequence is CASSGGQSKETQYF. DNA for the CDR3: TGTGCCAGCAGTGGGGGACAGAGTAAAGAGACCCAGTACTTC. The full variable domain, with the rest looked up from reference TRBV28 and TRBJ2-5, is DVKVTQSSRYLVKRTGEKVFLECVQDMDHENMFWYRQDPGLGLRLIYFSYDVKMKEKGDIPEGYSVSREKKERFSLILESASTNQTSMYLCASSGGQSKETQYFGPGTRLLVL.

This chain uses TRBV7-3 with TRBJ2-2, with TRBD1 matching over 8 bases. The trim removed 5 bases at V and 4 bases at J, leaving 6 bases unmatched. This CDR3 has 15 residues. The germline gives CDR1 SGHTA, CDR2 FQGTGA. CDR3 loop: CASSMDRATTGELFF. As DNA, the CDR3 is TGTGCCAGCAGCATGGACAGGGCGACCACCGGGGAGCTGTTTTTT. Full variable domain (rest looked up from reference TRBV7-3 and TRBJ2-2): GAGVSQTPSNKVTEKGKYVELRCDPISGHTALYWYRQSLGQGPEFLIYFQGTGAADDSGLPNDRFFAVRPEGSVSTLKIQRTERGDSAVYLCASSMDRATTGELFFGEGSRLTVL.

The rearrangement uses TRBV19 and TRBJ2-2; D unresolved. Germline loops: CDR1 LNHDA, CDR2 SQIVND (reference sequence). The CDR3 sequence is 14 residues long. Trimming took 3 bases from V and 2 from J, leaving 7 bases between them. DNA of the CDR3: TGTGCCAGTAGTATGAGCCCCAACACCGGGGAGCTGTTTTTT. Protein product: CASSMSPNTGELFF.

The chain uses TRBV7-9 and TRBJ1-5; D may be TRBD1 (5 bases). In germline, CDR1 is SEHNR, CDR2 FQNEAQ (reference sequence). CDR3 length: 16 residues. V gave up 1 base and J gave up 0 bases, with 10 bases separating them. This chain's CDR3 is CASSLGDFYSNQPQHF. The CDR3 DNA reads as TGTGCCAGCAGCTTAGGGGACTTCTATAGCAATCAGCCCCAGCATTTT.

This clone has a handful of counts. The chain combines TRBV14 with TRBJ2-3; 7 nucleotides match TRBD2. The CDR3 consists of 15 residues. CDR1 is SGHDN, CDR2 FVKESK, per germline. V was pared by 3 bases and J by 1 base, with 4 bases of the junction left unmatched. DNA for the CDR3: TGTGCCAGCAGCCAGCAGGGACTACGCACAGATACGCAGTATTTT. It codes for CASSQQGLRTDTQYF. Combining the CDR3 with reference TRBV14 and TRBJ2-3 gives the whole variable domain EAGVTQFPSHSVIEKGQTVTLRCDPISGHDNLYWYRRVMGKEIKFLLHFVKESKQDESGMPNNRFLAERTGGTYSTLKVQPAELEDSGVYFCASSQQGLRTDTQYFGPGTRLTVL.

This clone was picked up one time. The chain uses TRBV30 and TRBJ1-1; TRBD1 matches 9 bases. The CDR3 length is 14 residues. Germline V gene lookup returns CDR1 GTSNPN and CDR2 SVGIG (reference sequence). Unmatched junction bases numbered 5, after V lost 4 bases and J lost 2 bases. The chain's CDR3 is CAWTRTGVNTEAFF. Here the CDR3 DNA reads TGTGCCTGGACAAGGACAGGGGTAAACACTGAAGCTTTCTTT.

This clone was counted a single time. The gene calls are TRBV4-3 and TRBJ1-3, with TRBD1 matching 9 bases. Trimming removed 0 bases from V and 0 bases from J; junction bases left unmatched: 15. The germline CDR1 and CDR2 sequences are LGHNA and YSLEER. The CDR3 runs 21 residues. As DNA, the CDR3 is TGCGCCAGCAGCCAAGATCTGGGTAGATGGGACAGGGCGAACTCTGGAAACACCATATATTTT. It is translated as CASSQDLGRWDRANSGNTIYF.

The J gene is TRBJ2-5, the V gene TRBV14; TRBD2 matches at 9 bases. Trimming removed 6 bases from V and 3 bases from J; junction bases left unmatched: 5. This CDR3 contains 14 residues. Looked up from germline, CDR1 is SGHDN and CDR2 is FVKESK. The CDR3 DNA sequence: TGTGCCAGCAGTCTTAGCGGGGGTAAAGAGACCCAGTACTTC. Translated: CASSLSGGKETQYF.

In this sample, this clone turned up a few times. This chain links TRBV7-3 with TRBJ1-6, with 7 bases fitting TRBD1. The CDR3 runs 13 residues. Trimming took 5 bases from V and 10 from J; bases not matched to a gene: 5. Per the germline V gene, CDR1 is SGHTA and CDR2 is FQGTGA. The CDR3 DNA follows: TGTGCCAGCAGCACCTACAGGGGATCACCCCTCCACTTT. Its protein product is CASSTYRGSPLHF.

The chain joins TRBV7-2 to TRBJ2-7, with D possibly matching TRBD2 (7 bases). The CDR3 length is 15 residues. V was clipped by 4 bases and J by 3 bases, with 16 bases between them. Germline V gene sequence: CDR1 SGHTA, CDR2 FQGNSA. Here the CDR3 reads CASSSGGLAVYEQYF. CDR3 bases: TGTGCCAGCAGCTCCGGGGGGCTAGCGGTCTACGAGCAGTACTTC. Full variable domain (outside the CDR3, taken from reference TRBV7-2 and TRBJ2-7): GAGVSQSPSNKVTEKGKDVELRCDPISGHTALYWYRQSLGQGLEFLIYFQGNSAPDKSGLPSDRFSAERTGGSVSTLTIQRTQQEDSAVYLCASSSGGLAVYEQYFGPGTRLTVT.

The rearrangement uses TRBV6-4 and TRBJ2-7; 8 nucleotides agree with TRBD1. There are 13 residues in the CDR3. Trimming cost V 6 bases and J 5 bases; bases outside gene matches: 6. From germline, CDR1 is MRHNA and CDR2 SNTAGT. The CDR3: CASSQDRANEQYF. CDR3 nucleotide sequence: TGTGCCAGCAGCCAGGACAGGGCAAACGAGCAGTACTTC.

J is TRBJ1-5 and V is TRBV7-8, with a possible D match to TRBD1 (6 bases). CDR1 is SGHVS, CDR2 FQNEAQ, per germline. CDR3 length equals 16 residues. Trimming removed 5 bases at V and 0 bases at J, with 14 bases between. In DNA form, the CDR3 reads TGTGCCAGCAGCCGCGGACAGAGCTATAGCAATCAGCCCCAGCATTTT. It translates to CASSRGQSYSNQPQHF.

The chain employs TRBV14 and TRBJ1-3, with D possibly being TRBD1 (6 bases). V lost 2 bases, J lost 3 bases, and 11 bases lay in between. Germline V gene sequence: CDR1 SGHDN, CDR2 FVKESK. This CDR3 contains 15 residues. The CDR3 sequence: CASSQMDSFGNTIYF. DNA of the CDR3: TGTGCCAGCAGCCAAATGGACAGCTTTGGAAACACCATATATTTT.

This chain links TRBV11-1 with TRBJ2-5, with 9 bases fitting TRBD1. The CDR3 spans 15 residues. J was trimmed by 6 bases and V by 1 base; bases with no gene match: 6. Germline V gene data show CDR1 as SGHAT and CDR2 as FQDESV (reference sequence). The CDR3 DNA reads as TGTGCCAGCAGCTTAGACAGGGGGCGCACGAAGACCCAGTACTTC. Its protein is CASSLDRGRTKTQYF.

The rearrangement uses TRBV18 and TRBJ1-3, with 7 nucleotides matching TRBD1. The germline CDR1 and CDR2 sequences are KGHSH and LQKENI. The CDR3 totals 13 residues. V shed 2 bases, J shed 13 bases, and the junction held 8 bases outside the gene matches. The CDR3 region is CASSPATGEEIYF. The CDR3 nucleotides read TGTGCCAGCTCACCAGCTACAGGGGAGGAAATATATTTT. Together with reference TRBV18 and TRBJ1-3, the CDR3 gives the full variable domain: NAGVMQNPRHLVRRRGQEARLRCSPMKGHSHVYWYRQLPEEGLKFMVYLQKENIIDESGMPKERFSAEFPKEGPSILRIQQVVRGDSAAYFCASSPATGEEIYFGEGSWLTVV.

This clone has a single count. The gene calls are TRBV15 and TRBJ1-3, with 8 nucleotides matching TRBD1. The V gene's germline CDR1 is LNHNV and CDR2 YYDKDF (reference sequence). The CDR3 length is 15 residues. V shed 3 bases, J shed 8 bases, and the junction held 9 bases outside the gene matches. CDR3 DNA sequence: TGTGCCACCAGCAGCATCGACAGGGGCTTGGACACCATATATTTT. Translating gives CATSSIDRGLDTIYF.

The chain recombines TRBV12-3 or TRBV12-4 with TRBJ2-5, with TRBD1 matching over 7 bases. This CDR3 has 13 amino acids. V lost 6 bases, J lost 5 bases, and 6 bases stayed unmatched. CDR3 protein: CASSPGTAETQYF. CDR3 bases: TGTGCCAGCAGCCCGGGGACAGCGGAGACCCAGTACTTC.

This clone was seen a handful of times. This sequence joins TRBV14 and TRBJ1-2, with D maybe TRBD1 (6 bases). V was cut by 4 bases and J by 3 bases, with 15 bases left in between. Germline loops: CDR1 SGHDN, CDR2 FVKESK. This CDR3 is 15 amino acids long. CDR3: CASSPQPGEYYGYTF. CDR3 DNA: TGTGCCAGCAGCCCCCAACCAGGGGAATACTATGGCTACACCTTC.

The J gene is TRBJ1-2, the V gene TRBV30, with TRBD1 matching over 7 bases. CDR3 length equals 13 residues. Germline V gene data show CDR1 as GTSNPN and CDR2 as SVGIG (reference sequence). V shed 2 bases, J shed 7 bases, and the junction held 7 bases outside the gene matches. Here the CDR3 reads CAWSPSYRGGYTF. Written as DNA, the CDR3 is TGTGCCTGGAGTCCGTCATACAGGGGTGGCTACACCTTC. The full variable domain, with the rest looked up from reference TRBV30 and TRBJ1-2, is SQTIHQWPATLVQPVGSPLSLECTVEGTSNPNLYWYRQAAGRGLQLLFYSVGIGQISSEVPQNLSASRPQDRQFILSSKKLLLSDSGFYLCAWSPSYRGGYTFGSGTRLTVV.